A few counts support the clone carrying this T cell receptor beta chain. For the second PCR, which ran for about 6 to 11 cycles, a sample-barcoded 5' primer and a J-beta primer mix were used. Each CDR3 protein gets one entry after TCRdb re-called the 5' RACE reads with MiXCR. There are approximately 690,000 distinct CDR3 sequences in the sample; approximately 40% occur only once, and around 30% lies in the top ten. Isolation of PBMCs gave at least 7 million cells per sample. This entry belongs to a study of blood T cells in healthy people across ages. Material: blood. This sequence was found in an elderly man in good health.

This CDR3 is CSARDDSGNSYNEQFF. The DNA of the CDR3 is TGCAGTGCTAGAGATGATAGCGGGAACTCCTACAATGAGCAGTTCTTC. This chain links TRBV20-1 with TRBJ2-1; 8 bases match TRBD2. V dropped 0 bases and J dropped 0; count of bases not matched to a gene: 4. The CDR3 runs to 16 residues. CDR1 DFQATT and CDR2 SNEGSKA come from the germline V gene (reference sequence).